The 28 T cell receptor beta chains below come from one sample, sequenced in a study of T cells expressing NK-cell markers. TCRdb re-called the 5' RACE reads, yielding one record per CDR3 amino acid sequence without DNA. Found here are over 100,000 distinct CDR3 sequences; the top ten clones hold around 18%. Material for sequencing was blood T cells: a sorted CD56 or NKG2C T cell subset, CD4+ or CD8+ T cells, or bulk PBMC T cells (not recorded which). The source of these receptors is a woman between 18 and 70 years old in good health.

V and J are TRBV4-1 and TRBJ2-1. The CDR3 loop spans 12 amino acids. The V gene's germline CDR1 is MGHRA and CDR2 YSYEKL. This CDR3 reads CASSPRENEQFF.

The J gene is TRBJ1-1, the V gene TRBV4-3; the TRBD1 assignment by TCRdb is unverifiable without DNA. Looked up from germline, CDR1 is LGHNA and CDR2 is YSLEER. This CDR3 is 14 amino acids long. The CDR3: CASSQDRGGTEAFF.

This rearrangement joins TRBV12-3 or TRBV12-4 to TRBJ2-5; as DNA is missing, the TRBD2 call by TCRdb cannot be tested. The CDR3 is made up of 16 amino acids. CDR3: CASSPLPAGALETQYF.

V gene TRBV20-1 combines with J gene TRBJ1-1; TCRdb indicates TRBD1, and absent DNA this call remains unverified. Per germline, CDR1 DFQATT and CDR2 SNEGSKA (reference sequence). This CDR3 contains 14 residues. CDR3 loop: CSARKTEPNTEAFF.

The chain employs TRBV20-1 and TRBJ2-1; there is no DNA to check the TCRdb D call of TRBD1. The CDR3 loop spans 12 amino acids. Germline V lookup: CDR1 DFQATT, CDR2 SNEGSKA (reference sequence). CDR3 residues: CSASGPYNEQFF.

V gene TRBV7-9 combines with J gene TRBJ2-1. From germline, CDR1 is SEHNR and CDR2 FQNEAQ (reference sequence). The CDR3 loop spans 12 amino acids. The CDR3: CASSPIYNEQFF. Combining the CDR3 with reference TRBV7-9 and TRBJ2-1 gives the whole variable domain DTGVSQNPRHKITKRGQNVTFRCDPISEHNRLYWYRQTLGQGPEFLTYFQNEAQLEKSRLLSDRFSAERPKGSFSTLEIQRTEQGDSAMYLCASSPIYNEQFFGPGTRLTVL.

The chain combines TRBV27 with TRBJ1-5. The CDR3 is made up of 15 amino acids. The germline CDR1 and CDR2 sequences are MNHEY and SMNVEV (reference sequence). The CDR3 here is CASSSQKYSNQPQHF.

The gene calls are TRBV9 and TRBJ1-1; TCRdb's assignment of TRBD1 cannot be checked, as there is no DNA. Germline V lookup: CDR1 SGDLS, CDR2 YYNGEE. The CDR3 totals 17 residues. The CDR3 loop is CASSVSSDRGSPREAFF.

The chain is built from TRBV12-3 or TRBV12-4 and TRBJ2-3; there is no DNA to check the TCRdb D call of TRBD1. The CDR3 length is 13 residues. The CDR3 loop is CASSLITAGVAYF.

The chain uses TRBV7-6 and TRBJ1-6. Germline V gives CDR1 SGHVS, CDR2 FNYEAQ. The CDR3 is made up of 13 amino acids. The CDR3 loop reads CASSLDEDSPLHF.

The chain uses TRBV29-1 and TRBJ2-7; TCRdb designates TRBD1, a call that cannot be tested without DNA. The CDR3 has 13 amino acids. The germline V gene has CDR1 SQVTM and CDR2 ANQGSEA. The CDR3: CSVVDRDTYEQYF.

The chain is built from TRBV12-3 or TRBV12-4 and TRBJ2-1; checking the TCRdb D call of TRBD2 is not possible without DNA. The CDR3 extends over 14 amino acids. The CDR3 spells CASAASGRFDEQFF.

The chain joins TRBV3-1 to TRBJ2-1; TCRdb lists TRBD1, though no DNA is available to test this call. Germline-derived CDR1 and CDR2 are LGHDT and YNNKEL (reference sequence). The CDR3 extends over 15 amino acids. The CDR3 spells CASSQGGKPNNEQFF.

J is TRBJ2-1 and V is TRBV29-1; no DNA is available, so the TRBD2 call from TCRdb remains unchecked. Germline V gene lookup returns CDR1 SQVTM and CDR2 ANQGSEA. The CDR3 has 15 amino acids. The CDR3 spells CSVASGGTRFNEQFF.

The chain carries TRBV20-1 and TRBJ2-1; there is no DNA to check the TCRdb D call of TRBD1. The CDR3 totals 15 residues. The germline V gene has CDR1 DFQATT and CDR2 SNEGSKA (reference sequence). The CDR3 loop reads CSARGPRGDYNEQFF.

The chain combines TRBV11-2 with TRBJ2-5; TCRdb indicates TRBD2, and absent DNA this call remains unverified. This CDR3 contains 16 residues. Germline V gene sequence: CDR1 SGHAT, CDR2 FQNNGV. CDR3: CASSSRTSGTQETQYF.

V usage is TRBV30 and J usage is TRBJ1-2; the TCRdb call, TRBD1, lacks DNA for checking. Germline loops: CDR1 GTSNPN, CDR2 SVGIG (reference sequence). This CDR3 has 16 residues. The CDR3 spells CAWSPPTGPSGGGYTF.

V gene TRBV15 combines with J gene TRBJ1-5; the D gene TCRdb calls, TRBD1, cannot be checked with no DNA. Per the germline V gene, CDR1 is LNHNV and CDR2 is YYDKDF (reference sequence). This CDR3 is built from 17 residues. The CDR3 protein is CATSSTLTGFVNQPQHF. Full variable domain (missing parts from reference TRBV15 and TRBJ1-5): DAMVIQNPRYQVTQFGKPVTLSCSQTLNHNVMYWYQQKSSQAPKLLFHYYDKDFNNEADTPDNFQSRRPNTSFCFLDIRSPGLGDTAMYLCATSSTLTGFVNQPQHFGDGTRLSIL.

This chain joins TRBV19 and TRBJ2-6. This CDR3 is 14 amino acids long. Germline CDR1 is LNHDA and CDR2 is SQIVND (reference sequence). This chain's CDR3 is CAMPRALGANVLTF.

The rearrangement uses TRBV12-3 or TRBV12-4 and TRBJ2-1; TCRdb gives TRBD1 as the D gene, but with no DNA this cannot be confirmed. The CDR3 loop spans 17 amino acids. CDR3: CASSLWLQGAMNNEQFF.

V gene TRBV20-1 combines with J gene TRBJ2-7; TCRdb gives TRBD2 as the D gene, but with no DNA this cannot be confirmed. This CDR3 is 14 amino acids long. CDR1 and CDR2 (germline): DFQATT, SNEGSKA (reference sequence). Here the CDR3 reads CSARELAETYEQYF.

V and J are TRBV7-9 and TRBJ2-4. The CDR3 totals 13 residues. Germline values: CDR1 SEHNR, CDR2 FQNEAQ (reference sequence). CDR3 residues: CASSLGVENIQYF.

This sequence joins TRBV7-9 and TRBJ2-5; TCRdb gives TRBD1 as the D gene, but with no DNA this cannot be confirmed. Germline V gene lookup returns CDR1 SEHNR and CDR2 FQNEAQ (reference sequence). This CDR3 has 17 amino acids. The CDR3 is CASSSLYGGQGQETQYF.

The gene calls are TRBV27 and TRBJ2-1. Germline V gives CDR1 MNHEY, CDR2 SMNVEV (reference sequence). This CDR3 comprises 15 residues. The CDR3 loop is CASSFVRGSYNEQFF.

The chain carries TRBV4-3 and TRBJ2-3; TCRdb proposes TRBD2, but this gene call is untestable without DNA. This CDR3 contains 14 residues. The germline V gene has CDR1 LGHNA and CDR2 YSLEER. CDR3 sequence: CASSQGLGADTQYF.

This chain links TRBV4-1 with TRBJ2-5; checking the TCRdb D call of TRBD1 is not possible without DNA. The CDR3 consists of 14 residues. Germline V lookup: CDR1 MGHRA, CDR2 YSYEKL. The CDR3 is CASSLRRGEETQYF.

The gene calls are TRBV1 and TRBJ2-3. TRBV1 is assigned pseudogene status. This CDR3 spans 15 amino acids. CDR3 residues: CTSSHRRVRTDTQYF.

The V call is TRBV28, the J call TRBJ1-1. This CDR3 region has 13 residues. Per germline, CDR1 MDHEN and CDR2 SYDVKM. This CDR3 is CASSLSPNTEAFF. Drawing the rest from reference TRBV28 and TRBJ1-1, the complete variable domain is DVKVTQSSRYLVKRTGEKVFLECVQDMDHENMFWYRQDPGLGLRLIYFSYDVKMKEKGDIPEGYSVSREKKERFSLILESASTNQTSMYLCASSLSPNTEAFFGQGTRLTVV.